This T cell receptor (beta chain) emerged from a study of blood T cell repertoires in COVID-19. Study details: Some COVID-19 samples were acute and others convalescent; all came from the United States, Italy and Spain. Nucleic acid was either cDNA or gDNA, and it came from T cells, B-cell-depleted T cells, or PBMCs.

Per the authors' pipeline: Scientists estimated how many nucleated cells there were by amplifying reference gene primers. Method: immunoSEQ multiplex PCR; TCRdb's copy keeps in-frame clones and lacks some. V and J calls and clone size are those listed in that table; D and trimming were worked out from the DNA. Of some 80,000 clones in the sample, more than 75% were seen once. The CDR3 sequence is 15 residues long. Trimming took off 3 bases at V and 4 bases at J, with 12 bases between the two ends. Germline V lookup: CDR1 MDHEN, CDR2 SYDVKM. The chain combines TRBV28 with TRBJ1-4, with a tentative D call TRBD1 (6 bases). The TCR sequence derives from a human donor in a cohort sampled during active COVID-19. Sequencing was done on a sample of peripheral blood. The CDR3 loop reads CASSLRTAFNEKLFF. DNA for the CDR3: TGTGCCAGCAGTTTGCGGACAGCCTTTAATGAAAAACTGTTTTTT.